This passage covers 9 T cell receptor beta chains from one sample sequenced in a study of T cell clonality in common variable immunodeficiency. Generated by immunoSEQ multiplex PCR, the TCRdb table keeps only in-frame clones and is missing some. The sample was found to contain about 31,000 clones, and every one recurs. Sequences were obtained from peripheral blood mononuclear cells. All receptors come from a person between 18 and 75 years old in good health.

This clone was counted ten times or more. Coverage ceases 3 residues before the CDR3 finishes, and the germline J gene fills in the end. The chain couples TRBV10-3 to TRBJ2-3; 11 nucleotides agree with TRBD2. The CDR3 has 15 residues. CDR1 ENHRY and CDR2 SYGVKD come from the germline V gene. After removal of 3 bases from V and 5 bases from J, the junction contained 4 bases not matched to a gene. The CDR3 DNA, read in part, is TGTGCCATCAGTGAACTAGCGGGAGAGGTAGATACG. Its translation is CAISELAGEVDT. The full CDR3 protein reads CAISELAGEVDTQYF.

This clone was observed many times. The read ends 3 residues early relative to the CDR3; the germline J gene fills the gap. The chain links TRBV29-1 to TRBJ1-1; no clear D gene. CDR3 length: 13 amino acids. The V end was cut by 6 bases, the J end by 4 bases, with 15 bases between. Germline assignment: CDR1 SQVTM and CDR2 ANQGSEA. CDR3 amino acids: CSVSRGERTEAFF. CDR3 DNA (partial): TGCAGCGTATCGCGCGGGGAGCGCACTGAA.

Concerning this clone itself: From the germline J gene comes the end of the CDR3, since the read stops 3 residues before it. The chain recombines TRBV20-1 with TRBJ1-2; D is undetermined. This CDR3 spans 15 amino acids. The V gene's germline CDR1 is DFQATT and CDR2 SNEGSKA (reference sequence). CDR3 region: CSARDRTSGWYDYTF. The CDR3 DNA, read in part, is TGCAGTGCTAGAGATAGGACTAGCGGGTGGTACGAC.

This clone has a count of ten or more. With the read ending 3 residues before the CDR3 end, the germline J gene is used to fill in that end. The chain joins TRBV7-2 to TRBJ2-1, with 7 bases that match TRBD2. The CDR3 extends over 14 amino acids. The V gene end was trimmed by 2 bases and the J gene end by 8 bases; junction bases not matched to a gene: 6. CDR1 SGHTA and CDR2 FQGNSA come from the germline V gene. The sequenced part of the CDR3 DNA is TGTGCCAGCAGCTTAACCCGGGGGAGGGATGAG. Amino acids: CASSLTRGRDE. The CDR3 in its entirety is CASSLTRGRDEQFF. Full variable domain (remainder filled in from reference TRBV7-2 and TRBJ2-1): GAGVSQSPSNKVTEKGKDVELRCDPISGHTALYWYRQSLGQGLEFLIYFQGNSAPDKSGLPSDRFSAERTGGSVSTLTIQRTQQEDSAVYLCASSLTRGRDEQFFGPGTRLTVL.

This clone was seen at least ten times. The read terminates 3 residues ahead of where the CDR3 ends, so the germline J gene completes it. The chain joins TRBV18 to TRBJ1-1; TRBD1 matches at 8 bases. The germline V gene encodes CDR1 KGHSH and CDR2 LQKENI. This CDR3 has 13 residues. Here the CDR3 reads CASSRETGVNAFF. The sequenced part of the CDR3 DNA is TGTGCCAGCTCCAGGGAGACAGGGGTGAAT.

This clone was detected ten times or more. Read data end 3 residues before the CDR3 end; the end is taken from the germline J gene. V is TRBV10-1 and J is TRBJ2-2, with D unclear. The CDR3 has 13 residues. CDR1 is WNHNN, CDR2 SYGVQD, per germline (reference sequence). CDR3 DNA, as far as it was read: TGCGCCAGCAGCGACACAGACCACCCCTCG. This sequence encodes CASSDTDHPS. Given in full, the CDR3 is CASSDTDHPSLFF.

The table lists this clone with many counts. The DNA ends 3 residues before the CDR3 does, and the rest of the CDR3 is filled in from the germline J gene. The V and J genes are TRBV7-2 and TRBJ1-1; D is unclear. V dropped 3 bases and J dropped 1 base, with 9 bases sitting between them. CDR1 is SGHTA, CDR2 FQGNSA, per germline. CDR3 length: 14 residues. CDR3 DNA, as far as it was read: TGTGCCAGCAGCTTTCGGGTAAGGAACACTGAA. Residues: CASSFRVRNTE. In full, the CDR3 reads CASSFRVRNTEAFF. The variable domain in full, completed from reference TRBV7-2 and TRBJ1-1, reads GAGVSQSPSNKVTEKGKDVELRCDPISGHTALYWYRQSLGQGLEFLIYFQGNSAPDKSGLPSDRFSAERTGGSVSTLTIQRTQQEDSAVYLCASSFRVRNTEAFFGQGTRLTVV.

This clone was observed at least ten times. CDR3 sequence reads: CSARNPDSATGELFF. The sequenced part of the CDR3 DNA is TGCAGTGCTAGAAACCCCGACAGCGCCACCGGGGAG. The chain recombines TRBV20-1 with TRBJ2-2; possibly TRBD1 for D (5 bases). The read halts 3 residues ahead of the CDR3 end, with the missing end drawn from the germline J gene. The CDR3 extends over 15 amino acids. Germline assignment: CDR1 DFQATT and CDR2 SNEGSKA (reference sequence). Deletions cut 2 bases from V and 4 bases from J, with 14 bases between.

This clone was recorded at least ten times. The CDR3 end is not reached by the read, which stops 3 residues before it; the germline J gene fills it in. J is TRBJ2-7 and V is TRBV27; D not certain. V was cut by 8 bases and J by 0 bases, with 11 bases left in between. CDR3 length: 13 residues. The V gene's germline CDR1 is MNHEY and CDR2 SMNVEV (reference sequence). CDR3 DNA, as far as it was read: TGTGCCAGCGCTCTATCGAGCTCCTACGAG. Protein product: CASALSSSYE. The whole CDR3 is CASALSSSYEQYF.